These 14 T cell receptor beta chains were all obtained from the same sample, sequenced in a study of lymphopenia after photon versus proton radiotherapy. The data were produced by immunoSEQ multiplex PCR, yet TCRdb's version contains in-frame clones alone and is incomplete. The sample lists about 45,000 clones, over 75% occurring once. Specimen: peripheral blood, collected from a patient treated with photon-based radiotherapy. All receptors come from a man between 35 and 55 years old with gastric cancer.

This CDR3 reads CASGPLYNEQFF. CDR3 DNA sequence: TGTGCTAGTGGTCCTCTATACAATGAGCAGTTCTTC. This chain connects TRBV12-5 to TRBJ2-1; no firm D call. Between the trimmed V and J ends, which lost 5 bases and 4 bases, there was a span of 6 bases. CDR1 is LGHNT, CDR2 FRNRAP, per germline. There are 12 residues in the CDR3.

In nucleotides, the CDR3 is TGTGCCAGCAGTGACAGAGTAAGGACTGAAGCTTTCTTT. Amino acid sequence: CASSDRVRTEAFF. V gene TRBV6-6 combines with J gene TRBJ1-1; maybe TRBD1 (5 bases). The CDR3 is 13 amino acids. Trimming removed 5 bases at V and 5 bases at J, with 12 bases between. The V gene's germline CDR1 is MNHNY and CDR2 SVGAGI (reference sequence).

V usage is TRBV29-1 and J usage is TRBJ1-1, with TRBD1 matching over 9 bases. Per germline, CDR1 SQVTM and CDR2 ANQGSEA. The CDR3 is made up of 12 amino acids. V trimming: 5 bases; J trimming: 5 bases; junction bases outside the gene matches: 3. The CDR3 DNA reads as TGCAGCGTTAACAGGGGGCCGACTGAAGCTTTCTTT. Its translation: CSVNRGPTEAFF.

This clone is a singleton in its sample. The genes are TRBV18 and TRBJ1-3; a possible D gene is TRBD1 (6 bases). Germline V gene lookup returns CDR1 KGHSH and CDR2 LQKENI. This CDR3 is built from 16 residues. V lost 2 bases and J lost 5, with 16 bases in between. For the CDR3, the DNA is TGTGCCAGCTCACCAGCATCAGGGGTTGTGAGAAACACCATATATTTT. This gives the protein CASSPASGVVRNTIYF.

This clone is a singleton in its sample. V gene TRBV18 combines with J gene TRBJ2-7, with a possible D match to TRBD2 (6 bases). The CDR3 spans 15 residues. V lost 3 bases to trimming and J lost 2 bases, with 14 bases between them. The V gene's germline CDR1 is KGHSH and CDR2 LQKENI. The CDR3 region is CASSPGEEVAYEQYF. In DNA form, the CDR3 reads TGTGCCAGCTCACCCGGGGAGGAGGTGGCCTACGAGCAGTACTTC.

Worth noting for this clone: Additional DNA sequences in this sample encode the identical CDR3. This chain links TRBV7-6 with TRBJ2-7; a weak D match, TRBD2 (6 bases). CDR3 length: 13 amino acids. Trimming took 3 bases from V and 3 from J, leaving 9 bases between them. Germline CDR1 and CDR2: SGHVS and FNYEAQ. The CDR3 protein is CASSFGSSYEQYF. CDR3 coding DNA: TGTGCCAGCAGCTTCGGGAGTAGCTACGAGCAGTACTTC.

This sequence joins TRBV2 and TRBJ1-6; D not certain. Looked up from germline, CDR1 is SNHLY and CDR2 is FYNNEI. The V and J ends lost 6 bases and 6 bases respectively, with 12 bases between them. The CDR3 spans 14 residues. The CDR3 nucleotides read TGTGCCAGCAGCATTACGGACCTTAATTCACCCCTCCACTTT. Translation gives CASSITDLNSPLHF.

CDR3 region: CASSEGQGRANEKLFF. The CDR3 DNA reads TGTGCCAGCAGCGAAGGACAGGGAAGGGCTAATGAAAAACTGTTTTTT. The chain uses TRBV9 and TRBJ1-4, with TRBD1 matching 8 bases. Unmatched junction bases numbered 7, after V lost 3 bases and J lost 3 bases. The CDR3 length is 16 residues. Germline CDR1 reads SGDLS; CDR2 reads YYNGEE.

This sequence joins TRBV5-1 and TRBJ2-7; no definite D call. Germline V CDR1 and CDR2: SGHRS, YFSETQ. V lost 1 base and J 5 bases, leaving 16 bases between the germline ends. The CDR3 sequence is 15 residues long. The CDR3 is CASSLSGATIHEQYF. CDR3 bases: TGCGCCAGCAGCTTGTCAGGCGCTACTATCCACGAGCAGTACTTC.

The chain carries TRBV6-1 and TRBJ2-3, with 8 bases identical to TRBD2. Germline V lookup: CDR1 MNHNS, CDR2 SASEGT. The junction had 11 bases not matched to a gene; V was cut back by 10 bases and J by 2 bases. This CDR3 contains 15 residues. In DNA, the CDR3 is TGTGCCATCGATGTTGCGGGGGGCCTCACAGATACGCAGTATTTT. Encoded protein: CAIDVAGGLTDTQYF.

The CDR3 reads CASSEIESGQPQHF. For the CDR3, the DNA is TGTGCCAGCAGTGAAATAGAGTCGGGGCAGCCCCAGCATTTT. V gene TRBV25-1 combines with J gene TRBJ1-5; D is unresolved. The germline gives CDR1 MGHDK, CDR2 SYGVNS. Trimming shortened V by 2 bases and J by 7 bases, and 12 bases separated the two germline ends. The CDR3 is made up of 14 amino acids. The full variable domain, rest sourced from reference TRBV25-1 and TRBJ1-5, is EADIYQTPRYLVIGTGKKITLECSQTMGHDKMYWYQQDPGMELHLIHYSYGVNSTEKGDLSSESTVSRIRTEHFPLTLESARPSHTSQYLCASSEIESGQPQHFGDGTRLSIL.

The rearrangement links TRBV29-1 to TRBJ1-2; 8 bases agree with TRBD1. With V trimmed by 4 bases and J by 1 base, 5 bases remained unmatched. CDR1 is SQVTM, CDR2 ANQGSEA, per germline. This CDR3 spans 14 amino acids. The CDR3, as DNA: TGCAGCGTTGGGGGGACAGGTTATAACTATGGCTACACCTTC. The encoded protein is CSVGGTGYNYGYTF.

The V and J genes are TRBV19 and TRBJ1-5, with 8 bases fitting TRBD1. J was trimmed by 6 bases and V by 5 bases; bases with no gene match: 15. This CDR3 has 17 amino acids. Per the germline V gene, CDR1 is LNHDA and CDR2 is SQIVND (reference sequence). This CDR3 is CASSDPVRTGRSQPQHF. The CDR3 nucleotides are TGTGCCAGTAGTGACCCCGTTAGGACAGGGCGGTCTCAGCCCCAGCATTTT.

The CDR3 DNA follows: TGTGCTAGTGGTTTTCAGGGACAGGCCCACTCTGGAAACACCATATATTTT. Its translation is CASGFQGQAHSGNTIYF. The gene calls are TRBV12-5 and TRBJ1-3, with 8 bases identical to TRBD1. V shed 3 bases, J shed 0 bases, and the junction held 7 bases outside the gene matches. The germline V gene encodes CDR1 LGHNT and CDR2 FRNRAP. The CDR3 covers 17 residues.